This paragraph reports one T cell receptor beta chain. These data belong to a study of blood T cell repertoires in COVID-19. Across the study: Acute and convalescent COVID-19 specimens originated in the United States, Italy and Spain. T cells, B-cell-depleted T cells, or PBMCs provided the cDNA or gDNA that served as material.

The authors' processing: Amplification with reference gene primers provided the estimates of nucleated cell counts. TCRdb's copy holds only in-frame clones and misses some; the assay was immunoSEQ multiplex PCR. For V, J and clone size, that table is used; D and trimming come from the DNA. The data contain roughly 180,000 clones, 75% to 90% of them singletons. Material: peripheral blood. The sequence came from a woman aged 60 to 75 with acute or convalescent COVID-19.

CDR3 sequence (DNA): TGCAGCGTCTCCTCCGGGACAGTCGGCGAGCAGTACTTC. Translating it yields CSVSSGTVGEQYF. The chain links TRBV29-1 to TRBJ2-7; 7 bases fit TRBD1. Germline trimming cut 6 bases from V and 6 bases from J; bases unmatched to any gene: 11. CDR1 is SQVTM and CDR2 is ANQGSEA in the germline V gene. The CDR3 extends over 13 amino acids.